The entry that follows covers one TCR beta chain sequence. The presence of a unique molecular identifier marked each TCR cDNA molecule. Each CDR3 protein is one row after TCRdb ran MiXCR on the 5' RACE reads. There are 5,000 to 6,500 distinct CDR3 sequences in the sample; 15% to 20% occur only once, and about 15% lies in the top ten. As for time point: sample taken at primary tumor resection. Donation came from around 72 patients with untreated early-stage non-small cell lung cancer. Material for sequencing was whole RNA from tumor, nontumor lung or frozen PBMC, left unsorted. This sample was taken from a study of spatial heterogeneity in lung cancer. On the study more broadly: The count of detected beta-chain sequences consistently exceeded that of alpha-chain sequences.

Germline lookup yields CDR1 GTSNPN and CDR2 SVGIG (reference sequence). The CDR3 contains 12 residues. The ends were cut back, 5 bases at V and 7 bases at J, with 13 bases in the middle. The gene calls are TRBV30 and TRBJ2-3, with unresolved D. Sequencing used normal lung tissue next to the tumor, obtained at surgery. This clonotype originated in a male donor with early-stage non-small cell lung cancer. The CDR3 sequence is CAWEKTGNTQYF. The CDR3 DNA is TGTGCCTGGGAGAAGACTGGTAATACGCAGTATTTT.